This T cell receptor beta chain was documented in a study of cytomegalovirus exposure and HLA in healthy donors. General observations from the study: Later analysis indicated greater clonal expansion among HLA-associated TCR beta chains than among equally common other chains.

This clone has more than one count but fewer than ten. Its target is unknown. Trimming took 4 bases from V and 0 from J; bases not matched to a gene: 8. The CDR3 covers 18 residues. Primers: 60 Vbeta forward and 13 Jbeta reverse. Measured with immunoSEQ multiplex PCR; TCRdb has only the in-frame clones, and not every one. This sample has about 150,000 clones, with roughly 68% found just once. The V call is TRBV23-1, the J call TRBJ1-4; 10 bases are shared with TRBD1. TRBV23-1 is placed among ORFs of uncertain function. Input material: PBMCs. The receptor comes from a man younger than 40 in good health and CMV-seropositive. The CDR3 DNA sequence: TGCGCCAGCAGTCTTTCCCGGACAGGGGGTGCAACTAATGAAAAACTGTTTTTT. This gives the protein CASSLSRTGGATNEKLFF.